These T cell receptor beta chains were read from a single sample in a study of molecular identifiers for immune sequencing clone quantification. Each CDR3 protein gets one entry after TCRdb re-called the PCR reads with MiXCR. The sample holds about 640,000 distinct CDR3 sequences; about 20% are singletons and the top ten take 0.7% to 1%. Sequencing used naive CD8+ T cells from blood, with Jurkat cell RNA spiked in. All receptors come from a human donor in good health. Some libraries in this study had Jurkat cell RNA spiked in. CDR3s include the opening cysteine and the closing phenylalanine or tryptophan. A D gene is named only where the DNA matches it firmly. Some rows have no size entry. The others give once, few or many, or a class for an expanded clone.

TRBJ1-4	few	TRBV7-9	NA	CATDRPTNEKLFF	TGTGCCACAGACAGGCCAACTAATGAAAAACTGTTTTTT
TRBJ2-7	many	TRBV12-3/TRBV12-4	NA	CASSPAFEEQYF	TGTGCCAGCAGTCCAGCATTTGAGGAGCAGTACTTC
TRBJ1-1	many	TRBV20-1	NA	CSARAQTDTEAFF	TGCAGTGCTAGAGCCCAGACAGACACTGAAGCTTTCTTT
TRBJ2-3	few	TRBV12-3/TRBV12-4	TRBD2	CASSFPPRGGGDTQYF	TGTGCCAGCAGTTTCCCCCCTCGCGGGGGGGGGGATACGCAGTATTTT
TRBJ2-7	NA	TRBV12-3/TRBV12-4	TRBD1	CATGQGPTYGQYF	TGTGCCACGGGACAGGGGCCCACCTACGGGCAGTACTTC
TRBJ1-2	few	TRBV6-2/TRBV6-3	NA	CASSRDTFNYGYTF	TGTGCCAGCAGCCGGGACACCTTTAACTATGGCTACACCTTC
TRBJ1-1	many	TRBV9	NA	CASSVVEDMNTEAFF	TGTGCCAGCAGCGTAGTAGAGGATATGAACACTGAAGCTTTCTTT
TRBJ2-3	few	TRBV4-1	NA	CASSQVRRVDTQYF	TGCGCCAGCAGCCAAGTGAGGCGGGTAGATACGCAGTATTTT
TRBJ2-7	few	TRBV6-1	NA	CASSENGTPYEQYF	TGTGCCAGCAGTGAAAACGGTACCCCCTACGAGCAGTACTTC
TRBJ2-7	many	TRBV5-4	NA	CASSLAFDEQYF	TGTGCCAGCAGCTTGGCCTTCGACGAGCAGTACTTC
TRBJ2-1	NA	TRBV7-8	NA	CASSPILGGYNEQFF	TGTGCCAGCAGCCCAATCTTGGGGGGATACAATGAGCAGTTCTTC
TRBJ2-7	many	TRBV30	NA	CAWSDTGTSTYEQYF	TGTGCCTGGAGTGACACCGGGACAAGTACCTACGAGCAGTACTTC
TRBJ1-1	many	TRBV12-3/TRBV12-4	NA	CASSRGLAFF	TGTGCCAGCAGTAGGGGTTTAGCTTTCTTT
TRBJ1-1	many	TRBV28	NA	CASSLKAQGLTEAFF	TGTGCCAGCAGTTTAAAGGCGCAGGGTCTCACTGAAGCTTTCTTT
TRBJ2-7	many	TRBV2	NA	CASNPRAYEQYF	TGTGCCAGCAATCCTCGAGCCTACGAGCAGTACTTC
TRBJ1-5	many	TRBV20-1	NA	CSARRPGRDNQPQHF	TGCAGTGCTAGAAGACCGGGACGGGACAATCAGCCCCAGCATTTT